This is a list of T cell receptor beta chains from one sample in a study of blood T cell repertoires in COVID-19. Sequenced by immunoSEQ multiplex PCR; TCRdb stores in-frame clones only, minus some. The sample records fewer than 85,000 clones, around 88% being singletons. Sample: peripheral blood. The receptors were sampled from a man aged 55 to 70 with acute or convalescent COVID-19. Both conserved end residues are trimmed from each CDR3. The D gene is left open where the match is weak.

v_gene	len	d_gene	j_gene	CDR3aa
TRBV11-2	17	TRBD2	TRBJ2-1	ASSLAASGLAGGGGEQF
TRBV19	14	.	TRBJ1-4	ASSDRWDINAEKLF
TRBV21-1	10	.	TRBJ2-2	AIRTARGELF
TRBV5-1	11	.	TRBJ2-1	ASSLGAANEQF
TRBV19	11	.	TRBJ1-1	ASSIHGVAEAF
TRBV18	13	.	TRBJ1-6	ASSLSVTGNSPLH
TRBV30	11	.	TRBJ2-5	AWSVHNQETQY
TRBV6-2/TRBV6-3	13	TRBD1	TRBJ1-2	ASSYPGQGTYGYT
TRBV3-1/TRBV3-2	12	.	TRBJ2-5	ASSQGGGVETQY
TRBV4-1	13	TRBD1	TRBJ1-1	ASSQTGAGDTEAF
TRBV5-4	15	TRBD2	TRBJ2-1	ASSFYSRSGGANEQF
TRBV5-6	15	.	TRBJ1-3	ASSSAQTENSGNTIY
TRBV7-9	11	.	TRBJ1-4	ASRQASSEKLF
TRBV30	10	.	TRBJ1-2	AWSVRGYGYT
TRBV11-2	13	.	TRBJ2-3	ASSSDGGPTDTQY
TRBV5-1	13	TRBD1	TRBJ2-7	ASSPGGTGAYEQY
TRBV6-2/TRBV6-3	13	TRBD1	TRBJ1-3	ASSYPGTAGNTIY
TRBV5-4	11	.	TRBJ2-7	ASSPPDSYEQY
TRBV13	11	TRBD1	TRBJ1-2	ASSPGQGYGYT
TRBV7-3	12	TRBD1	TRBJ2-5	ASSLTGGPETQY
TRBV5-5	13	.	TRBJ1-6	ASSLVARASSPLH
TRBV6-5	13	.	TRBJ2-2	ASSPGTPYTGELF
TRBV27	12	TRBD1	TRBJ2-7	ASSSGQGRREQY
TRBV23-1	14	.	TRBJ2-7	ASSPGSTLTTYEQY
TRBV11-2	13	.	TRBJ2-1	ASSLGGNEGYEQF
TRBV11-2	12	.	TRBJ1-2	ASSSGSKNYGYT
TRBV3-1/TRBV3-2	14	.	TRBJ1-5	ASIESPQGPNQPQH
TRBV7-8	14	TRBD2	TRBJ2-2	ASSVTRGANTGELF